Below are 6 T cell receptor beta chains sequenced from a single sample in a study of cytomegalovirus exposure and HLA in healthy donors. Researchers ran the PCR with 60 Vbeta and 13 Jbeta primers. Measured with immunoSEQ multiplex PCR; TCRdb has only the in-frame clones, and not every one. Altogether about 100,000 clones are present, more than 75% being singletons, with the ten largest covering roughly 1.7%. Sequencing was done on a sample of PBMCs. The source of these receptors is a woman in her forties in good health and CMV-seronegative.

This chain uses TRBV4-3 with TRBJ2-2; 8 bases are a match to TRBD1. V lost 0 bases, J lost 2 bases, and 8 bases stayed unmatched. Germline CDR1 LGHNA, CDR2 YSLEER. This CDR3 has 18 residues. The CDR3 DNA sequence: TGCGCCAGCAGCCAAGATTGGTACGGGACAGGAAACACCGGGGAGCTGTTTTTT. Protein: CASSQDWYGTGNTGELFF.

This clone was recorded only once. The chain links TRBV27 to TRBJ2-5; 7 nucleotides line up with TRBD1. Germline V gives CDR1 MNHEY, CDR2 SMNVEV (reference sequence). The CDR3 has 13 residues. V lost 6 bases to trimming and J lost 5 bases; unmatched junction nucleotides: 6. The CDR3 DNA is TGTGCCAGCAGAATCCACAGGGGTGAGACCCAGTACTTC. Translation: CASRIHRGETQYF.

This chain joins TRBV6-6 and TRBJ1-5; D is perhaps TRBD1 (5 bases). The CDR3 is 12 residues long. With 6 bases removed from V and 6 bases from J, the gap between germline ends came to 9 bases. Per germline, CDR1 MNHNY and CDR2 SVGAGI (reference sequence). The DNA for the CDR3 is TGTGCCAGCAGCGGGGGGATTCAGCCCCAGCATTTT. This codes for CASSGGIQPQHF.

This clone came up a few times. This sequence joins TRBV4-3 and TRBJ1-1; 7 positions agree with TRBD1. The CDR3 runs to 15 residues. The ends lost 0 bases at V and 4 bases at J; junction bases unmatched: 5. Per the germline V gene, CDR1 is LGHNA and CDR2 is YSLEER. The CDR3 bases are TGCGCCAGCAGCCAAGATTGGGCAGGGGGCACTGAAGCTTTCTTT. As protein: CASSQDWAGGTEAFF.

The CDR3 is CASSLGQGVGEQYF. The CDR3 coding sequence is TGTGCCAGCAGCCTAGGACAGGGAGTTGGAGAGCAGTACTTC. The chain employs TRBV27 and TRBJ2-5; 8 nucleotides line up with TRBD1. The CDR3 spans 14 residues. J gave up 11 bases and V 6 bases, and 14 bases lay outside the gene matches. The V gene's germline CDR1 is MNHEY and CDR2 SMNVEV (reference sequence).

V usage is TRBV7-6 and J usage is TRBJ2-1; 9 nucleotides agree with TRBD1. V lost 4 bases, J lost 4 bases, and 5 bases stayed unmatched. This CDR3 spans 15 amino acids. Germline V gene lookup returns CDR1 SGHVS and CDR2 FNYEAQ. The CDR3 spells CASSSTGGTYNEQFF. The DNA of the CDR3 is TGTGCCAGCAGCTCCACAGGGGGCACTTACAATGAGCAGTTCTTC.